The T cell receptor beta chain described here comes from a study of regulatory T cells in long-lasting Graves disease. Study outcomes and limitations: Favored gene segments in persistent disease were TRBV28, TRBJ1-2 and TRBJ2-5.

J lost 5 bases, V lost 5 bases, and 10 bases had no gene match. The germline gives CDR1 KGHDR, CDR2 SFDVKD. This CDR3 has 16 amino acids. Noted time point: newly diagnosed GD, antithyroid drugs for less than 3 months. After RNA was extracted from PBMCs, the TCR library was made from it. Collection of peripheral blood (roughly 9 milliliters) was done using EDTA tubes. This clonotype occurred a few times. Its target is unknown. CDR3-region Arm-PCR and iRepertoire HTBI primers produced the TCR beta libraries. In the authors' methods: Across samples, around 60 TRBV and roughly 13 TRBJ segments were found. TCRdb re-called the multiplex PCR reads through MiXCR, storing one row per CDR3 protein. TCRdb, not the authors, supplied the V and J calls. The sample consists of more than 450,000 distinct CDR3 sequences, 16% of them appearing once. Another study also made use of these data, one on T cells in Graves' hyperthyroidism and ophthalmopathy.

The sequenced sample was peripheral blood mononuclear cells (PBMCs), obtained at new diagnosis, from a patient treated with antithyroid drugs. The source is a man aged 35 to 55 with Graves disease. V and J are TRBV24-1 and TRBJ2-1, with 8 bases lining up with TRBD2. The CDR3 is CATSATGGSNHNEQFF. The CDR3 DNA reads as TGTGCCACCAGTGCAACGGGGGGGTCCAACCACAATGAGCAGTTCTTC.